This is a list of T cell receptor beta chains from one sample in a study of cytomegalovirus exposure and HLA in healthy donors. Profiling relied on immunoSEQ multiplex PCR, and the TCRdb table lists in-frame clones only, not all of them. The ten most abundant clones cover roughly 1.2% of a sample with about 200,000 clones. The specimen was PBMCs. These receptors all stem from a girl under 10 years old in good health and CMV-seropositive. Both conserved end residues are part of each CDR3. The D gene is left open where the match is weak.

v_call,d_call,j_call,cdr3_aa,cdr3_nt
TRBV30,NA,TRBJ1-3,CAWSPRDSGNTIYF,TGTGCCTGGAGTCCTCGGGACTCTGGAAACACCATATATTTT
TRBV9,NA,TRBJ2-3,CASSVGEGQGIPDTQYF,TGTGCCAGCAGCGTAGGGGAAGGGCAGGGGATCCCAGATACGCAGTATTTT
TRBV27,TRBD2,TRBJ2-1,CASSLLRGLVRYNEQFF,TGTGCCAGCAGTTTATTACGGGGACTAGTCCGGTACAATGAGCAGTTCTTC
TRBV28,NA,TRBJ1-4,CASSFVGQGVEKLFF,TGTGCCAGCAGTTTCGTCGGCCAGGGTGTTGAAAAACTGTTTTTT
TRBV7-9,NA,TRBJ2-1,CASSLVYGSNEQFF,TGTGCCAGCAGCTTAGTTTATGGGAGCAATGAGCAGTTCTTC
TRBV28,TRBD1,TRBJ1-1,CASSFDRVLTEAFF,TGTGCCAGCAGTTTTGACAGGGTATTAACTGAAGCTTTCTTT
TRBV6-1,NA,TRBJ1-1,CASSPGGGVGAFF,TGTGCCAGCAGTCCTGGTGGGGGGGTTGGTGCTTTCTTT
TRBV5-6,TRBD1,TRBJ2-7,CASSLGQGLREQYF,TGTGCCAGCAGCTTGGGACAGGGATTGCGCGAGCAGTACTTC
TRBV6-1,TRBD1,TRBJ2-7,CASSDGTAYEQYF,TGTGCCAGCAGTGATGGGACAGCCTACGAGCAGTACTTC
TRBV13,NA,TRBJ2-1,CASSLGRMTSYNEQFF,TGTGCCAGCAGCTTAGGCCGGATGACATCCTACAATGAGCAGTTCTTC
TRBV27,NA,TRBJ2-5,CASTERWGEETQYF,TGTGCCAGCACCGAACGCTGGGGGGAAGAGACCCAGTACTTC
TRBV27,TRBD2,TRBJ2-2,CASRKGLAVNTGELFF,TGTGCCAGCAGAAAAGGACTAGCGGTAAACACCGGGGAGCTGTTTTTT
TRBV2,NA,TRBJ1-2,CASTGLANYGYTF,TGTGCCAGCACTGGTTTAGCTAACTATGGCTACACCTTC
TRBV6-5,TRBD1,TRBJ2-5,CASSYSRGPETQYF,TGTGCCAGCAGTTACTCGAGGGGGCCAGAGACCCAGTACTTC
TRBV6-5,TRBD2,TRBJ2-7,CVTGSGTPVEQYF,TGTGTCACGGGGAGCGGGACCCCCGTCGAGCAGTACTTC
TRBV5-1,TRBD2,TRBJ2-7,CASSSLTSGGRYEQYF,TGCGCCAGCAGCTCTCTAACTAGCGGAGGTCGGTACGAGCAGTACTTC
TRBV6-5,TRBD2,TRBJ2-7,CASGSGRDAYEQYF,TGTGCCAGCGGTAGCGGGAGAGACGCCTACGAGCAGTACTTC
TRBV27,NA,TRBJ2-3,CASSFAASTDTQYF,TGTGCCAGCAGTTTCGCGGCTAGCACAGATACGCAGTATTTT
TRBV28,TRBD1,TRBJ1-5,CASSLLRTGSVQPQHF,TGTGCCAGCAGTTTATTGAGGACAGGGTCGGTTCAGCCCCAGCATTTT
TRBV5-1,NA,TRBJ1-2,CASSLAGGAPNYGYTF,TGCGCCAGCAGCTTGGCTGGGGGGGCGCCTAACTATGGCTACACCTTC
TRBV7-2,NA,TRBJ2-1,CASSYRFTGERFF,TGTGCCAGCAGCTACAGGTTTACGGGAGAGCGGTTCTTC
TRBV5-6,NA,TRBJ2-7,CASSLGRAYEQYF,TGTGCCAGCAGCTTGGGGCGGGCCTACGAGCAGTACTTC
TRBV10-3,TRBD2,TRBJ2-2,CALSPAGEFGELFF,TGTGCCCTCAGCCCAGCGGGAGAGTTCGGGGAGCTGTTTTTT
TRBV15,NA,TRBJ2-7,CATSFSTRLSYEQYF,TGTGCCACCAGCTTTTCGACTAGGCTCTCCTACGAGCAGTACTTC
TRBV5-5,NA,TRBJ1-1,CASSLRPGYTGTEAFF,TGTGCCAGCAGCTTGCGCCCGGGGTACACAGGGACTGAAGCTTTCTTT
TRBV25-1,TRBD1,TRBJ1-3,CASSDRTGLLSSGNTIYF,TGTGCCAGCAGTGACAGGACAGGATTGCTTAGCTCTGGAAACACCATATATTTT
TRBV11-2,TRBD1,TRBJ2-5,CASSDLASGTEETQYF,TGTGCCAGCAGCGACCTTGCGTCCGGGACAGAAGAGACCCAGTACTTC
TRBV6-1,TRBD1,TRBJ2-7,CASSARQGAGEQYF,TGTGCCAGCAGTGCGAGACAGGGGGCCGGGGAGCAGTACTTC
TRBV13,NA,TRBJ2-7,CASSLAGPNYEQYF,TGTGCCAGCAGCTTAGCGGGTCCTAACTACGAGCAATACTTC
TRBV28,NA,TRBJ1-5,CASNSQGHQPQHF,TGTGCCAGCAATTCACAGGGCCATCAGCCCCAGCATTTT
TRBV27,NA,TRBJ2-3,CASNPVAGADTQYF,TGTGCCAGCAACCCAGTAGCAGGGGCAGATACGCAGTATTTT
TRBV19,NA,TRBJ1-3,CASTSGVGNTIYF,TGTGCCAGTACCTCAGGGGTAGGAAACACCATATATTTT
TRBV7-3,TRBD1,TRBJ1-4,CASSPDRRHEKLFF,TGTGCCAGCAGCCCGGACAGGCGACATGAAAAACTGTTTTTT
TRBV2,TRBD1,TRBJ2-2,CASRRGLGGELFF,TGTGCCAGCAGGAGGGGGCTGGGCGGGGAGCTGTTTTTT
TRBV28,TRBD1,TRBJ1-1,CASLPLGQGAQTEAFF,TGTGCCAGCCTCCCCCTGGGACAGGGGGCGCAAACTGAAGCTTTCTTT
TRBV29-1,NA,TRBJ2-2,CSAGGGGGELFF,TGCAGCGCCGGGGGCGGGGGCGGGGAGCTGTTTTTT
TRBV30,TRBD1,TRBJ1-1,CAWSVLDRGTEAFF,TGTGCCTGGAGTGTTTTGGACAGGGGCACTGAAGCTTTCTTT
TRBV29-1,TRBD1,TRBJ2-3,CSVEFGQGYSDTQYF,TGCAGCGTAGAGTTTGGACAGGGGTACTCAGATACGCAGTATTTT
TRBV28,NA,TRBJ2-7,CASSFLVTITGFTMNEQYF,TGTGCCAGCAGTTTTCTTGTGACAATTACTGGGTTCACCATGAACGAGCAGTACTTC
TRBV6-5,TRBD1,TRBJ1-2,CASSYLDRSGGYTF,TGTGCCAGCAGTTACCTGGACAGGAGCGGTGGCTACACCTTC
TRBV28,NA,TRBJ2-7,CASSSTYQKSSYEQYF,TGTGCCAGCAGTTCTACTTACCAAAAGAGCTCCTACGAGCAGTACTTC
TRBV14,TRBD1,TRBJ2-1,CASSQTGTGWNEQFF,TGTGCCAGCAGCCAAACCGGGACAGGGTGGAATGAGCAGTTCTTC
TRBV7-2,TRBD2,TRBJ2-5,CASSLMPSGSGYQETQYF,TGTGCCAGCAGCTTAATGCCTAGCGGGAGTGGGTACCAAGAGACCCAGTACTTC
TRBV7-2,NA,TRBJ1-1,CASSLFRTEAFF,TGTGCCAGCAGCTTATTTCGGACAGAAGCTTTCTTT
TRBV5-4,NA,TRBJ1-1,CASSLQGSNTEAFF,TGTGCCAGCAGCTTGCAGGGGTCGAACACTGAAGCTTTCTTT